Listed here are 11 T cell receptor beta chains from one sample, sequenced in a study of beta chain features in type 1 diabetes. What was sequenced were expressed TCRB transcripts, since all of the isolated RNA had been reverse transcribed. Method: immunoSEQ multiplex PCR; TCRdb's copy keeps in-frame clones and lacks some. The sample has more than 250,000 clones; about a fifth are singletons. Their target antigens are unknown. Overall study results and limits: In every one of the four CD4+ subsets, TCRB CDR3s were moderately but significantly shorter in Type 1 diabetes patients.

The sequenced material came from naive CD4+ T cells from blood. Source of these receptors: a woman in her 40s with type 1 diabetes.

This chain links TRBV2 with TRBJ2-3; TRBD1 agrees at 10 bases. Per germline, CDR1 SNHLY and CDR2 FYNNEI. The CDR3 runs to 15 residues. Trimming removed 8 bases from V and 4 bases from J; junction bases left unmatched: 9. The CDR3 is CASDRDRGDPDTQYF. DNA of the CDR3: TGTGCCAGCGACCGGGACAGGGGCGACCCAGATACGCAGTATTTT.

The gene calls are TRBV28 and TRBJ2-7; 10 bases are shared with TRBD2. Trimming cost V 2 bases and J 2 bases; bases outside gene matches: 3. The germline V gene encodes CDR1 MDHEN and CDR2 SYDVKM. The CDR3 consists of 15 residues. CDR3 loop: CASSLGLAGAYEQYF. The CDR3 DNA reads as TGTGCCAGCAGTTTAGGGCTAGCGGGGGCCTACGAGCAGTACTTC.

The CDR3 sequence: CASSGGTGAPLHF. CDR3 DNA sequence: TGTGCCAGCAGCGGCGGGACAGGGGCGCCCCTCCACTTT. V is TRBV9 and J is TRBJ1-6; 10 nucleotides agree with TRBD1. The germline V gene has CDR1 SGDLS and CDR2 YYNGEE. J gave up 13 bases and V 3 bases, and 4 bases lay outside the gene matches. The CDR3 is made up of 13 amino acids.

The V call is TRBV5-4, the J call TRBJ2-7; D ambiguous. From germline, CDR1 is SGHNT and CDR2 YYREEE (reference sequence). Between the trimmed V and J ends, which lost 0 bases and 3 bases, there was a span of 10 bases. This CDR3 comprises 14 residues. CDR3 nucleotide sequence: TGTGCCAGCAGCTTGGATGGCGGCTACTACGAGCAGTACTTC. Translating gives CASSLDGGYYEQYF.

The sample holds a few counts of this clone. Other nucleotide sequences from this sample produce the same CDR3. CDR3: CASSPGGGNTEAFF. DNA for the CDR3: TGTGCCAGCTCACCAGGGGGAGGGAACACTGAAGCTTTCTTT. This chain uses TRBV18 with TRBJ1-1; D possibly corresponds to TRBD1 (5 bases). This CDR3 has 14 amino acids. In germline, CDR1 is KGHSH, CDR2 LQKENI. The V end was cut by 2 bases, the J end by 1 base, with 8 bases between.

V is TRBV28 and J is TRBJ2-2; 8 bases are a match to TRBD2. This CDR3 spans 15 amino acids. V was clipped by 6 bases and J by 4 bases; unmatched bases: 7. Germline V CDR1 and CDR2: MDHEN, SYDVKM. This CDR3 is CASRPWAGGTGELFF. The CDR3 DNA sequence: TGTGCCAGCAGGCCATGGGCGGGAGGCACCGGGGAGCTGTTTTTT.

This clone was observed a handful of times. This rearrangement joins TRBV5-4 to TRBJ2-7, with a possible D match to TRBD1 (5 bases). V lost 5 bases to trimming and J lost 5 bases, with 14 bases between them. The CDR3 consists of 13 residues. The germline V gene encodes CDR1 SGHNT and CDR2 YYREEE (reference sequence). The CDR3 nucleotides read TGTGCCAGCAGATCCAGACAGACCAACGAGCAGTACTTC. It codes for CASRSRQTNEQYF. Based on the CDR3 plus reference TRBV5-4 and TRBJ2-7, the full variable domain is ETGVTQSPTHLIKTRGQQVTLRCSSQSGHNTVSWYQQALGQGPQFIFQYYREEENGRGNFPPRFSGLQFPNYSSELNVNALELDDSALYLCASRSRQTNEQYFGPGTRLTVT.

This clone was picked up a small number of times. The chain links TRBV5-6 to TRBJ1-1; D gene unclear. This CDR3 has 13 residues. The germline gives CDR1 SGHDT, CDR2 YYEEEE. Trimming cost V 2 bases and J 0 bases, with 5 bases left between them. The DNA of the CDR3 is TGTGCCAGCAGCTTCTTTATGAACACTGAAGCTTTCTTT. This sequence encodes CASSFFMNTEAFF.

As for this clone: Other nucleotide sequences in the sample specify the same CDR3. The chain combines TRBV27 with TRBJ2-3; 10 nucleotides align to TRBD2. CDR1 is MNHEY, CDR2 SMNVEV, per germline (reference sequence). The CDR3 loop spans 14 amino acids. V dropped 3 bases and J dropped 5; count of bases not matched to a gene: 2. The CDR3: CASSLRLAGDTQYF. The CDR3, as DNA: TGTGCCAGCAGTTTGCGACTAGCGGGAGATACGCAGTATTTT.

This clone was picked up a small number of times. The sample holds other DNA sequences that translate to the same CDR3. The gene calls are TRBV7-9 and TRBJ1-4; maybe TRBD1 (5 bases). This CDR3 is 14 amino acids long. The germline V gene has CDR1 SEHNR and CDR2 FQNEAQ (reference sequence). The V end was cut by 2 bases, the J end by 8 bases, with 12 bases between. CDR3 in DNA: TGTGCCAGCAGCTTACGCCAGGGCGGAGAAAAACTGTTTTTT. Translation: CASSLRQGGEKLFF.

The rearrangement joins TRBV9 to TRBJ2-7; 9 nucleotides agree with TRBD1. Germline CDR1 reads SGDLS; CDR2 reads YYNGEE. With V trimmed by 4 bases and J by 6 bases, 11 bases remained unmatched. The CDR3 has 15 amino acids. CDR3 bases: TGTGCCAGCAGCATCTCCGGGACAGGGTACGGCGAGCAGTACTTC. Translating it yields CASSISGTGYGEQYF.